Shown below are 3 T cell receptor beta chains from a single sample sequenced in a study of T cells in Graves' hyperthyroidism and ophthalmopathy. RNA transcripts were the template for amplifying TCR beta CDR3 regions. TCR CDR3 underwent first-round RT-PCR with the HTBI primer set. TCRdb used MiXCR to reprocess the multiplex PCR reads, holding one entry per CDR3 protein. The repertoire consists of roughly 49,000 distinct CDR3 sequences, with approximately 58% occurring once and the leading ten covering about 34%. Input material: peripheral blood or thyroid tissue (not recorded which). These receptors originate from a man aged 18 to 29 with Graves' hyperthyroidism.

The chain uses TRBV29-1 and TRBJ1-5; D ambiguous. This CDR3 is 12 amino acids long. Germline-derived CDR1 and CDR2 are SQVTM and ANQGSEA. With 4 bases removed from V and 1 base from J, the gap between germline ends came to 5 bases. The CDR3 nucleotides read TGCAGCGTTGGCAGGAGCAATCAGCCCCAGCATTTT. It encodes CSVGRSNQPQHF.

Only a few counts were recorded for this clonotype. This rearrangement joins TRBV7-2 to TRBJ2-5, with a possible D match to TRBD2 (7 bases). Per germline, CDR1 SGHTA and CDR2 FQGNSA. Trimming removed 8 bases from V and 9 bases from J, with 19 bases in between. CDR3 length: 13 residues. The CDR3 is CASGGGRGEAQYF. CDR3 in DNA: TGTGCCAGCGGGGGGGGGCGTGGGGAGGCCCAGTACTTC.

The chain recombines TRBV9 with TRBJ1-5, with 7 bases matching TRBD1. CDR3 length: 14 residues. V lost 3 bases and J lost 7; bases outside the gene matches: 7. Germline lookup yields CDR1 SGDLS and CDR2 YYNGEE. The CDR3 DNA reads as TGTGCCAGCAGCGCAGGGGGGGGTGTACAGCCCCAGCATTTT. This sequence encodes CASSAGGGVQPQHF. Using reference TRBV9 and TRBJ1-5 for the parts outside the CDR3, the full variable domain is DSGVTQTPKHLITATGQRVTLRCSPRSGDLSVYWYQQSLDQGLQFLIQYYNGEERAKGNILERFSAQQFPDLHSELNLSSLELGDSALYFCASSAGGGVQPQHFGDGTRLSIL.